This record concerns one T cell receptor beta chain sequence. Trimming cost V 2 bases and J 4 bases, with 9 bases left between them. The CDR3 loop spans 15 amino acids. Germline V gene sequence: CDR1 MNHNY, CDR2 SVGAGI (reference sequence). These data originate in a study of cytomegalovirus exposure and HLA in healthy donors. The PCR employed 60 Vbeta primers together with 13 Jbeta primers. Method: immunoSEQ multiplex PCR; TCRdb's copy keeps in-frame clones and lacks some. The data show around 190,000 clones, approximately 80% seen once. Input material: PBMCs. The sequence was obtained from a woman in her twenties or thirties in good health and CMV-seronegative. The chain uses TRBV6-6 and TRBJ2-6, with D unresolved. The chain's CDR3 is CASSYARGGANVLTF. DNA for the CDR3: TGTGCCAGCAGTTACGCTCGCGGAGGGGCCAACGTCCTGACTTTC.